What follows are 2 T cell receptor beta chains derived from one specimen sequenced in a study of spatial heterogeneity in lung cancer. Time point given: sample taken at primary tumor resection. Each CDR3 protein gets one entry after TCRdb re-called the 5' RACE reads with MiXCR. The sample has about 92,000 distinct CDR3 sequences; 10% to 15% are singletons. The material was PBMCs, obtained at surgery. Receptor source: a male donor with early-stage non-small cell lung cancer.

This clonotype has a count of ten or more. The J gene is TRBJ2-7, the V gene TRBV20-1; TRBD1 matches at 10 bases. The trim removed 5 bases at V and 6 bases at J, leaving 4 bases unmatched. Germline V gives CDR1 DFQATT, CDR2 SNEGSKA (reference sequence). The CDR3 runs 12 residues. The CDR3, as DNA: TGCAGTGCTCGACGACAGGGGGCCGAGCAGTACTTC. Translating it yields CSARRQGAEQYF.

This clonotype was found a few times. The CDR3 loop reads CASSATGDTDTQYF. The CDR3 nucleotides are TGTGCCAGCAGCGCGACAGGAGACACAGATACGCAGTATTTT. The V gene is TRBV9, the J gene TRBJ2-3; possible D gene TRBD1, 6 bases. V lost 3 bases and J lost 2, with 10 bases in between. Looked up from germline, CDR1 is SGDLS and CDR2 is YYNGEE. The CDR3 length is 14 residues.